A single T cell receptor (beta chain) is shown here with its context. The sample belongs to a study of T cell responses to AZD1222 COVID-19 vaccine. Profiled with immunoSEQ multiplex PCR; TCRdb holds only in-frame clones, not every one. The repertoire has 150,000 to 200,000 clones, 94% of them found once; the top ten carry about 9%. Trimming removed 4 bases from V and 5 bases from J; junction bases left unmatched: 8. Germline CDR1 reads SGDLS; CDR2 reads YYNGEE. This CDR3 is 15 amino acids long. The material was peripheral blood, obtained on day 0 of AZD1222 vaccination. The rearrangement joins TRBV9 to TRBJ1-1; 10 bases are shared with TRBD1. This clonotype originated in an adult in good health. The CDR3 sequence is CASSPRQGANTEAFF. Here the CDR3 DNA reads TGTGCCAGCAGCCCCCGACAGGGGGCGAATACTGAAGCTTTCTTT.